The rows below give T cell receptor beta chains drawn from one sample of a study of cytomegalovirus exposure and HLA in healthy donors. Profiling relied on immunoSEQ multiplex PCR, and the TCRdb table lists in-frame clones only, not all of them. Of some 270,000 clones in the sample, 85% to 95% are singletons; the top ten hold 1.5% to 2%. Sequencing was carried out using PBMCs. The receptor source for this set is a girl aged 2 to 10 in good health and CMV-seronegative. The conserved cysteine and the conserved F or W are not part of the CDR3 here. Fields, in order: clone size, J gene, V gene, CDR3 protein. The size entry is marked missing in some rows and otherwise reads once, few, many or a size class.

-	TRBJ1-1	TRBV6-6	ASYGTGGTDTEAF
-	TRBJ1-1	TRBV30	AWTLGQMGAF
-	TRBJ2-7	TRBV4-1	ASSQVAGGRYYEQY
-	TRBJ1-4	TRBV27	ASSLSPPTNEKLF
once	TRBJ2-2	TRBV19	ASSRQGDTGELF
-	TRBJ2-3	TRBV4-1	ASSHDRDGTDTQY
-	TRBJ2-2	TRBV5-6	ASSFMAAGTTGELF
-	TRBJ1-4	TRBV4-1	ASSRGFSGGEKLF
-	TRBJ1-1	TRBV2	ASTGGTGALMNTEAF
-	TRBJ2-1	TRBV5-1	ASSLGQGYNEQF
-	TRBJ1-2	TRBV6-5	ASTARNYGYT
-	TRBJ1-1	TRBV29-1	SVEISAVNTEAF
-	TRBJ2-7	TRBV7-8	ASSSYSRQY
-	TRBJ2-7	TRBV27	ASSPAGLPLTYEQY
-	TRBJ2-7	TRBV6-5	ASSTQGAIDEQY
-	TRBJ2-3	TRBV7-9	AAGDSSDTQY
-	TRBJ2-1	TRBV6-5	ASSYGSGGPTNEQF
-	TRBJ2-1	TRBV7-8	AIQIQGTTEQF
-	TRBJ1-5	TRBV5-6	ASSLSSGQPQH
-	TRBJ2-7	TRBV11-3	ASSRRGESEQY
-	TRBJ2-2	TRBV6-1	ASSAPGLPNTGELF
-	TRBJ2-1	TRBV15	ATSRDLDSYSYNEQF
few	TRBJ1-2	TRBV6-1	ASSEIEGAYHGYT
-	TRBJ1-1	TRBV2	ASRVTGNTEAF
-	TRBJ2-2	TRBV9	ASSVGGPGELF
-	TRBJ2-1	TRBV4-1	ASSQVGSGGEQF
once	TRBJ2-5	TRBV2	ASSEARAHPETQY
-	TRBJ2-1	TRBV28	ASSFERKRNEQF